The next 29 T cell receptor beta chains were all read from a single sample in a study of T cells in Graves' hyperthyroidism and ophthalmopathy. Amplified regions were TCR beta CDR3 sequences from RNA transcripts. The TCR CDR3 first-round RT-PCR relied on the HTBI primer set. TCRdb reprocessed the multiplex PCR reads with MiXCR, giving one entry per CDR3 protein. This table has around 300,000 distinct CDR3 sequences, roughly 15% appearing once. The sequenced material came from blood. The source is a woman between 50 and 59 years old with Graves' hyperthyroidism that later progressed to Graves' ophthalmopathy.

This clonotype has just a few counts. This rearrangement joins TRBV18 to TRBJ1-2; the D is unclear. The CDR3 spans 12 residues. Trimming removed 2 bases at V and 6 bases at J, with 7 bases between. The germline CDR1 and CDR2 sequences are KGHSH and LQKENI. In DNA, the CDR3 is TGTGCCAGCTCACCAAAGGAGAATGGCTACACCTTC. Protein sequence: CASSPKENGYTF.

The sample holds many counts of this clonotype. The V call is TRBV20-1, the J call TRBJ2-3; D is possibly TRBD1 (5 bases). The V gene's germline CDR1 is DFQATT and CDR2 SNEGSKA (reference sequence). The V end lost 0 bases, the J end lost 2 bases, and 15 bases lay between the germline ends. The CDR3 loop spans 16 amino acids. The CDR3: CSARDVAGLYTDTQYF. In nucleotides, the CDR3 is TGCAGTGCTAGAGATGTGGCAGGGCTATACACAGATACGCAGTATTTT.

This clonotype was seen a handful of times. This rearrangement joins TRBV5-1 to TRBJ1-1; maybe TRBD1 (6 bases). The CDR3 consists of 16 residues. With 4 bases removed from V and 1 base from J, the gap between germline ends came to 17 bases. Germline lookup yields CDR1 SGHRS and CDR2 YFSETQ. The chain's CDR3 is CASSLGFWTENTEAFF. CDR3 in DNA: TGCGCCAGCAGCCTGGGGTTCTGGACAGAGAACACTGAAGCTTTCTTT.

This clonotype was counted many times. This chain joins TRBV13 and TRBJ2-3; 9 nucleotides match TRBD2. CDR3 length: 15 residues. With 2 bases clipped from V and 6 bases from J, the junction kept 6 bases outside the gene matches. In germline, CDR1 is PRHDT, CDR2 FYEKMQ (reference sequence). CDR3: CASSLTATSGDTQYF. The CDR3, as DNA: TGTGCCAGCAGCTTAACAGCGACTAGCGGTGATACGCAGTATTTT.

This clonotype was counted many times. The chain employs TRBV24-1 and TRBJ2-7, with D maybe TRBD2 (5 bases). CDR3 length: 14 residues. The germline V gene has CDR1 KGHDR and CDR2 SFDVKD. V lost 5 bases and J 2 bases, leaving 12 bases between the germline ends. The CDR3 loop is CATSGGSDPYEQYF. The CDR3 DNA reads as TGTGCCACCAGTGGAGGGTCGGACCCCTACGAGCAGTACTTC.

The sample holds many counts of this clonotype. The V and J genes are TRBV28 and TRBJ1-1; no definite D call. This CDR3 region has 13 residues. V shed 5 bases and J shed 0 bases, with 7 bases lying between them. The germline gives CDR1 MDHEN, CDR2 SYDVKM. CDR3 residues: CASSNSLNTEAFF. As DNA, the CDR3 is TGTGCCAGCAGTAACTCCTTGAACACTGAAGCTTTCTTT.

This clonotype was observed at least ten times. V and J are TRBV6-5 and TRBJ2-1, with a possible D match to TRBD1 (6 bases). Trimming shortened V by 2 bases and J by 8 bases, and 16 bases separated the two germline ends. Germline loops: CDR1 MNHEY, CDR2 SVGAGI. The CDR3 extends over 15 amino acids. The CDR3 DNA reads TGTGCCAGCAGTTACACCTCCAACAGGGCCCATGAGCAGTTCTTC. Protein sequence: CASSYTSNRAHEQFF.

The V gene is TRBV12-3 or TRBV12-4, the J gene TRBJ1-4; perhaps TRBD1 as D (5 bases). This CDR3 is 16 amino acids long. The ends were cut back, 3 bases at V and 2 bases at J, with 13 bases in the middle. This CDR3 reads CASSFIGDWTNEKLFF. In DNA, the CDR3 is TGTGCCAGCAGTTTCATAGGGGATTGGACTAATGAAAAACTGTTTTTT.

This clonotype was seen many times. The chain has TRBV20-1 and TRBJ1-6; possible D gene TRBD1, 5 bases. Trimming removed 3 bases at V and 3 bases at J, with 9 bases between. Germline CDR1 DFQATT, CDR2 SNEGSKA (reference sequence). This CDR3 has 14 residues. The CDR3 DNA sequence: TGCAGTGCTAGCCCTCAGGGCTATAATTCACCCCTCCACTTT. As protein: CSASPQGYNSPLHF.

A few counts support this clonotype. The J gene is TRBJ1-2, the V gene TRBV6-1; no firm D call. Germline V gene data show CDR1 as MNHNS and CDR2 as SASEGT. The CDR3 loop spans 15 amino acids. The germline V and J ends were trimmed by 6 bases and 2 bases, with 16 bases remaining between them. The CDR3 sequence is CASSRTTGINYGYTF. The CDR3 coding sequence is TGTGCCAGCAGCCGAACCACCGGGATAAACTATGGCTACACCTTC.

This clonotype came up many times. This chain links TRBV30 with TRBJ1-4; D gene ambiguous. The CDR3 totals 13 residues. Germline values: CDR1 GTSNPN, CDR2 SVGIG (reference sequence). V was clipped by 4 bases and J by 5 bases, with 11 bases between them. The CDR3 DNA follows: TGTGCCTGGAAAGAGCAGGTGAATGAAAAACTGTTTTTT. Protein sequence: CAWKEQVNEKLFF. Looking up the rest from reference TRBV30 and TRBJ1-4 gives the full variable domain: SQTIHQWPATLVQPVGSPLSLECTVEGTSNPNLYWYRQAAGRGLQLLFYSVGIGQISSEVPQNLSASRPQDRQFILSSKKLLLSDSGFYLCAWKEQVNEKLFFGSGTQLSVL.

This clonotype was seen repeatedly, ten times or more. The chain recombines TRBV2 with TRBJ2-1; 9 nucleotides match TRBD2. After removal of 7 bases from V and 6 bases from J, the junction contained 13 bases not matched to a gene. This CDR3 region has 16 residues. The germline CDR1 and CDR2 sequences are SNHLY and FYNNEI. The DNA of the CDR3 is TGTGCCAGCATTCCGAGGGGCGGGAGGGCCAGCAATGAGCAGTTCTTC. Residues: CASIPRGGRASNEQFF.

This clonotype showed up many times. The chain uses TRBV5-1 and TRBJ1-6; tentative D call: TRBD1 (6 bases). The V end was cut by 2 bases, the J end by 8 bases, with 11 bases between. The CDR3 runs to 14 residues. CDR1 and CDR2 from the germline V gene are SGHRS and YFSETQ. CDR3 sequence (DNA): TGCGCCAGCAGCTTCGGACAGTCCGATTCACCCCTCCACTTT. Encoded protein: CASSFGQSDSPLHF.

Details on this clonotype: One end of the junction does not line up with germline, which may come from a read error. The gene calls are TRBV5-4 and TRBJ2-1; TRBD1 matches 11 bases. The CDR3 is made up of 16 amino acids. Per germline, CDR1 SGHNT and CDR2 YYREEE (reference sequence). CDR3 sequence: CASSLVRDRGIQEQFF. CDR3 nucleotide sequence: TGCGCCAGCAGCTTGGTTCGGGACAGGGGGATCCAAGAGCAGTTCTTC. The variable domain in full, with the rest retrieved from reference TRBV5-4 and TRBJ2-1, is ETGVTQSPTHLIKTRGQQVTLRCSSQSGHNTVSWYQQALGQGPQFIFQYYREEENGRGNFPPRFSGLQFPNYSSELNVNALELDDSALYLCASSLVRDRGIQEQFFGPGTRLTVL.

This clonotype has more than one count but fewer than ten. In DNA, the CDR3 is TGCAGTGCTAGTTTTCGGGGCACAGATACGCAGTATTTT. It codes for CSASFRGTDTQYF. The J gene is TRBJ2-3, the V gene TRBV20-1, with D unclear. The V end lost 3 bases, the J end lost 1 base, and 8 bases lay between the germline ends. The CDR3 runs to 13 residues. CDR1 is DFQATT, CDR2 SNEGSKA, per germline (reference sequence).

This clonotype appeared many times. V is TRBV20-1 and J is TRBJ1-1; D not certain. Germline assignment: CDR1 DFQATT and CDR2 SNEGSKA (reference sequence). CDR3 length equals 14 residues. With 5 bases removed from V and 0 bases from J, the gap between germline ends came to 13 bases. Here the CDR3 reads CSALASGVNTEAFF. The CDR3 DNA sequence: TGCAGTGCTTTGGCATCCGGGGTGAACACTGAAGCTTTCTTT.

This clonotype was counted many times. The chain recombines TRBV5-1 with TRBJ2-7; 8 bases agree with TRBD2. This CDR3 spans 15 amino acids. With 3 bases clipped from V and 4 bases from J, the junction kept 9 bases outside the gene matches. CDR1 is SGHRS and CDR2 is YFSETQ in the germline V gene. This CDR3 reads CASSSSAGEGYEQYF. In DNA, the CDR3 is TGCGCCAGCAGCTCCTCAGCGGGAGAGGGTTACGAGCAGTACTTC.

This chain uses TRBV14 with TRBJ1-2; tentative D call: TRBD1 (5 bases). This CDR3 contains 13 residues. Germline CDR1 reads SGHDN; CDR2 reads FVKESK. V lost 1 base to trimming and J lost 4 bases, with 7 bases between them. The CDR3 loop reads CASSQGQGYGYTF. The DNA of the CDR3 is TGTGCCAGCAGCCAAGGCCAGGGCTATGGCTACACCTTC.

This clonotype has a count of ten or more. The V gene is TRBV6-2 or TRBV6-3, the J gene TRBJ2-7; TRBD2 agrees at 9 bases. The germline V gene has CDR1 MNHEY and CDR2 SVGEGT. Losses at the gene ends were 7 bases for V and 3 bases for J; bases not matched to a gene: 19. This CDR3 has 18 amino acids. The CDR3 here is CASNPGAGGPGMSYEQYF. In nucleotides, the CDR3 is TGTGCCAGCAACCCAGGGGCGGGAGGGCCTGGGATGAGCTACGAGCAGTACTTC.

This clonotype was seen only once. The chain links TRBV28 to TRBJ2-1; 10 bases line up with TRBD1. V was clipped by 4 bases and J by 5 bases; unmatched bases: 5. The CDR3 runs 15 residues. Per germline, CDR1 MDHEN and CDR2 SYDVKM. CDR3 in DNA: TGTGCCAGCAGTTGGGGACAGGGGATTAACAATGAGCAGTTCTTC. Its translation: CASSWGQGINNEQFF.

This clonotype was observed many times. CDR3 in DNA: TGTGCCAGCGACAGGGACCACACCGGGGAGCTGTTTTTT. Translated, it gives CASDRDHTGELFF. The chain recombines TRBV2 with TRBJ2-2; 7 bases line up with TRBD1. Germline V gene lookup returns CDR1 SNHLY and CDR2 FYNNEI. The CDR3 totals 13 residues. J lost 3 bases, V lost 8 bases, and 3 bases had no gene match. The full variable domain, in which reference TRBV2 and TRBJ2-2 provide the parts outside the CDR3, is EPEVTQTPSHQVTQMGQEVILRCVPISNHLYFYWYRQILGQKVEFLVSFYNNEISEKSEIFDDQFSVERPDGSNFTLKIRSTKLEDSAMYFCASDRDHTGELFFGEGSRLTVL.

This clonotype was seen more than once but under ten times. The rearrangement links TRBV5-6 to TRBJ2-7; D is undetermined. CDR3 length: 14 amino acids. V lost 0 bases and J 7 bases, leaving 14 bases between the germline ends. Per germline, CDR1 SGHDT and CDR2 YYEEEE. CDR3 loop: CASSLEGRSWEQYF. CDR3 in DNA: TGTGCCAGCAGCTTGGAGGGTCGTTCATGGGAGCAGTACTTC.

There are a few counts of this clonotype. V gene TRBV15 combines with J gene TRBJ2-7; possibly TRBD2 for D (5 bases). The germline V gene encodes CDR1 LNHNV and CDR2 YYDKDF (reference sequence). The CDR3 sequence is 15 residues long. V was pared by 6 bases and J by 3 bases, with 18 bases between. Written as DNA, the CDR3 is TGTGCCACCAGTCCCGGCCGGGGAAGTTTCTACGAGCAGTACTTC. Protein product: CATSPGRGSFYEQYF.

This clonotype appeared many times. The chain recombines TRBV28 with TRBJ2-3; weak D call: TRBD2 (6 bases). Germline assignment: CDR1 MDHEN and CDR2 SYDVKM. This CDR3 spans 15 amino acids. The V end lost 6 bases, the J end lost 3 bases, and 16 bases lay between the germline ends. DNA for the CDR3: TGTGCCAGCAGAGAGGGAGGTGTGGGAACAGATACGCAGTATTTT. This sequence encodes CASREGGVGTDTQYF.

This clonotype was seen a handful of times. The V gene is TRBV20-1, the J gene TRBJ1-1; perhaps TRBD1 as D (5 bases). V gave up 3 bases and J gave up 4 bases, with 24 bases separating them. In germline, CDR1 is DFQATT, CDR2 SNEGSKA (reference sequence). The CDR3 is made up of 17 amino acids. The CDR3 protein is CSASTITGFTGGTEAFF. The CDR3 coding sequence is TGCAGTGCTAGTACCATTACAGGCTTCACTGGGGGCACTGAAGCTTTCTTT.

Worth noting for this clonotype: A junction end diverges from the germline sequence, so it may reflect a read error. The chain employs TRBV18 and TRBJ1-1; D gene ambiguous. The CDR3 consists of 11 residues. Per the germline V gene, CDR1 is KGHSH and CDR2 is LQKENI. CDR3 sequence: CTSSPSVEAFF. The CDR3 region has the DNA TGTACCAGCTCACCATCTGTTGAAGCTTTCTTT.

In this sample, this clonotype turned up many times. V gene TRBV28 combines with J gene TRBJ2-7; 10 bases are shared with TRBD2. The CDR3 has 17 residues. Germline V gives CDR1 MDHEN, CDR2 SYDVKM. Trimming removed 3 bases from V and 1 base from J; junction bases left unmatched: 9. DNA for the CDR3: TGTGCCAGCAGTTTCGCTAGCGGGAGCCCGGCATCCTACGAGCAGTACTTC. The encoded protein is CASSFASGSPASYEQYF.

This clonotype was counted many times. This chain links TRBV20-1 with TRBJ2-1, with 7 nucleotides matching TRBD2. The CDR3 contains 14 residues. V trimming: 6 bases; J trimming: 2 bases; junction bases outside the gene matches: 7. In germline, CDR1 is DFQATT, CDR2 SNEGSKA (reference sequence). The CDR3 DNA is TGCAGTGCGCGAGGGCGGGAGACCTACAATGAGCAGTTCTTC. It specifies CSARGRETYNEQFF.

The sample holds many counts of this clonotype. The chain combines TRBV2 with TRBJ2-3, with D perhaps matching TRBD2 (6 bases). Per germline, CDR1 SNHLY and CDR2 FYNNEI. V dropped 4 bases and J dropped 3 bases, with 11 bases sitting between them. The CDR3 consists of 14 residues. The CDR3 sequence is CASSGRDGTDTQYF. The CDR3 DNA reads as TGTGCCAGCAGTGGGCGGGACGGAACAGATACGCAGTATTTT. Full variable domain (missing parts from reference TRBV2 and TRBJ2-3): EPEVTQTPSHQVTQMGQEVILRCVPISNHLYFYWYRQILGQKVEFLVSFYNNEISEKSEIFDDQFSVERPDGSNFTLKIRSTKLEDSAMYFCASSGRDGTDTQYFGPGTRLTVL.